The rows below give T cell receptor beta chains drawn from one sample of a study of CD4 T cells in relation to SARS-CoV-2 and coronaviruses. The method was immunoSEQ multiplex PCR; TCRdb's version includes in-frame clones alone and lacks a portion of them. The repertoire holds under 65,000 clones, with roughly 88% as singletons. The material sequenced was memory CD4+ T cells from PBMCs. The receptors derive from a human donor in good health. Each CDR3 is given with its conserved first and last residue. Each record gives: V gene, J gene, clone size, D gene, CDR3 DNA, CDR3 protein. The D gene is left open where the match is weak. The size of a clone is reported for some rows only, either as once, few or many, or as a class for expanded clones.

TRBV5-1,TRBJ1-1,NA,NA,TGCGCCAGCAGCTTCGAAAATCAGGGGACGCCCACTGAAGCTTTCTTT,CASSFENQGTPTEAFF
TRBV7-7,TRBJ2-5,once,TRBD2,TGTGCCAGCAGCTTAAGCGGGACCCAAGAGACCCAGTACTTC,CASSLSGTQETQYF
TRBV9,TRBJ2-1,NA,TRBD2,TGTGCCAGCAGCGCCCCCGGGACTAGCGGGAGTGGTGAGCAGTTCTTC,CASSAPGTSGSGEQFF
TRBV27,TRBJ2-7,NA,TRBD2,TGTGCCAGCAGTTTTCCTGGGACTAGTGTTTCCGAGCAGTACTTC,CASSFPGTSVSEQYF
TRBV25-1,TRBJ2-5,NA,NA,TGTGCCAGCAGTGAACGCAGAATGGGGCGAGAGACCCAGTACTTC,CASSERRMGRETQYF
TRBV28,TRBJ2-6,NA,TRBD2,TGTGCCAGCAGTTCGGGGGGCTCTGGGGCCAACGTCCTGACTTTC,CASSSGGSGANVLTF
TRBV5-1,TRBJ2-4,once,NA,TGCGCCAGCAGCGAGGAAGGGGGAGGGTTGAGGAACATTCAGTACTTC,CASSEEGGGLRNIQYF
TRBV2,TRBJ2-5,few,TRBD2,TGTGCCAGCAGTGCCGATGGAGCGGGGGGACCTCGAGGGACCCAGTACTTC,CASSADGAGGPRGTQYF
TRBV11-3,TRBJ2-1,NA,NA,TGTGCCAGCAGCTTAGCGGGACCGCGGTATGAGCAGTTCTTC,CASSLAGPRYEQFF
TRBV27,TRBJ1-2,NA,TRBD1,TGTGCCAGCAGCCTCAAGACAGGGGCTAACTATGGCTACACCTTC,CASSLKTGANYGYTF
TRBV6-5,TRBJ2-7,NA,TRBD1,TGTGCCAGCAGAGGGGACAGGGGTGGAGAGCAGTACTTC,CASRGDRGGEQYF
TRBV18,TRBJ2-1,NA,TRBD2,TGTGCCAGCTCACCAACCCTAGCGGGGAACAATGAGCAGTTCTTC,CASSPTLAGNNEQFF
TRBV29-1,TRBJ2-5,NA,TRBD2,TGCAGCGTGCAACCGGGGGGGCCGGAGTTGACCCAGTACTTC,CSVQPGGPELTQYF
TRBV4-2,TRBJ2-1,NA,TRBD1,TGTGCCAGCAGCCAAGAAGGGACAGGGGGGTACAATGAGCAGTTCTTC,CASSQEGTGGYNEQFF
TRBV6-6,TRBJ2-7,NA,TRBD2,TGTGCCAGCAGGCTAGCGGGAGAGGGTCGCTACGAGCAGTACTTC,CASRLAGEGRYEQYF
TRBV19,TRBJ2-2,NA,TRBD2,TGTGCCAGTAGTATTTCCGGGAGGGCATACGACACCGGGGAGCTGTTTTTT,CASSISGRAYDTGELFF
TRBV7-2,TRBJ2-1,NA,TRBD2,TGTGCCAGCAGCCCGGGGCTAGCGGGAGGGCCAGGTGAGCAGTTCTTC,CASSPGLAGGPGEQFF
TRBV19,TRBJ1-2,NA,NA,TGTGCCAGTAGGACAGGTGGAGCTAACTATGGCTACACCTTC,CASRTGGANYGYTF
TRBV28,TRBJ2-1,NA,TRBD1,TGTGCCAGCAGCCCCACGGGACAGGCCTTTGAAAGGCGGTTCTTC,CASSPTGQAFERRFF
TRBV19,TRBJ2-7,NA,TRBD1,TGTGCCAGCAAGAGGGCAGGGGGCTACGAGCAGTACTTC,CASKRAGGYEQYF
TRBV2,TRBJ2-7,NA,NA,TGTGCCAGCAGTGAAGGGGGCATTGTCTACGAGCAGTACTTC,CASSEGGIVYEQYF
TRBV28,TRBJ2-7,NA,TRBD2,TGTGCCAGCAGTTTGGGACTAGCGGGAGGGAAACTTTACTACGAGCAGTACTTC,CASSLGLAGGKLYYEQYF
TRBV28,TRBJ1-1,NA,TRBD1,TGTGCCAGCAGTTTACCTGACAGGGTGAACACTGAAGCTTTCTTT,CASSLPDRVNTEAFF
TRBV5-1,TRBJ2-7,NA,NA,TGCGCCAGCAGCTCCAAAAACCCGCCAAGCTCCTACGAGCAGTACTTC,CASSSKNPPSSYEQYF
TRBV19,TRBJ2-3,few,TRBD2,TGTGCCAGTAGTAGGGCGGGCACCGGGACTAGCATAGATACGCAGTATTTT,CASSRAGTGTSIDTQYF
TRBV5-8,TRBJ2-2,NA,NA,TGTGCCAGCAGGGTTTCCCAGAACACCGGGGAGCTGTTTTTT,CASRVSQNTGELFF
TRBV3-1/TRBV3-2,TRBJ2-2,NA,TRBD2,TGTGCCAGCAGCACCCCTAGCGGCCTGAACACCGGGGAGCTGTTTTTT,CASSTPSGLNTGELFF
TRBV19,TRBJ1-5,NA,NA,TGTGCCAGTTTACCGGAGAGTACTTCTGGCAATCAGCCCCAGCATTTT,CASLPESTSGNQPQHF
TRBV6-5,TRBJ2-1,NA,TRBD1,TGTGCCAGCGACAGGGGGGTTGAGCAGTTCTTC,CASDRGVEQFF
TRBV5-1,TRBJ1-1,NA,NA,TGCGCCAGCAGCTTGATGGGCTTGAACACTGAAGCTTTCTTT,CASSLMGLNTEAFF
TRBV2,TRBJ2-7,NA,NA,TGTGCCAGCACCCGTATGGGCAGAACCTACGAGCAGTACTTC,CASTRMGRTYEQYF
TRBV10-3,TRBJ2-7,NA,TRBD2,TGTGCCAGTAACCTAGCGGGAGTCACCTACGAGCAGTACTTC,CASNLAGVTYEQYF
TRBV3-1/TRBV3-2,TRBJ2-4,NA,TRBD2,TGTGCCAGCAGCTTCCCGGGGGGGCTTGGCAAAAACATTCAGTACTTC,CASSFPGGLGKNIQYF
TRBV4-1,TRBJ2-3,NA,TRBD1,TGCGCCAGCAGCTTAAGGACAGGGAGCACAGATACGCAGTATTTT,CASSLRTGSTDTQYF
TRBV6-5,TRBJ1-1,NA,TRBD1,TGTGCCAGCAGTTCCGGGACAGGGGCCCGAGAAGCTTTCTTT,CASSSGTGAREAFF
TRBV7-2,TRBJ2-5,NA,TRBD2,TGTGCCAGCAGCGCCCGGGATAGCGGGAGGGGGGCCCAGTACTTC,CASSARDSGRGAQYF
TRBV27,TRBJ2-7,NA,NA,TGTGCCAGCGGGTTCCGATACTACGAGCAGTACTTC,CASGFRYYEQYF
TRBV15,TRBJ2-3,NA,TRBD2,TGTGCCACCAGCAGACAGGGGACTAGCGGGACTAGCACAGATACGCAGTATTTT,CATSRQGTSGTSTDTQYF
TRBV28,TRBJ2-1,NA,NA,TGTGCCAGCAGTTCCCCCGGGAGCCAAGCCTCCTACAATGAGCAGTTCTTC,CASSSPGSQASYNEQFF
TRBV3-1/TRBV3-2,TRBJ2-7,NA,NA,TGTGCCAGCAGCCAAGGGCAAGGGACGCCGGCCCACGAGCAGTACTTC,CASSQGQGTPAHEQYF
TRBV27,TRBJ2-1,NA,TRBD1,TGTGCCAGCAGTTTCGAGGGGGCCACCTACAATGAGCAGTTCTTC,CASSFEGATYNEQFF
TRBV28,TRBJ1-6,NA,NA,TGTGCCAGCACCTTGTACAGGGATTCACCCCTCCACTTT,CASTLYRDSPLHF
TRBV2,TRBJ2-2,once,NA,TGTGCCAGCAGTGAGTCCAGGGCCTACACCGGGGAGCTGTTTTTT,CASSESRAYTGELFF
TRBV28,TRBJ1-3,NA,NA,TGTGCCAGCAGCCCTGGACAGTTCTCTGGAAACACCATATATTTT,CASSPGQFSGNTIYF
TRBV27,TRBJ2-7,once,NA,TGTGCCAGCAGTTTATCGTACAGGGCATGGCAGTACTTC,CASSLSYRAWQYF
TRBV2,TRBJ1-5,NA,NA,TGTGCCAGCAGGTCAGGGACCAGGAGCAATCAGCCCCAGCATTTT,CASRSGTRSNQPQHF
TRBV18,TRBJ2-7,NA,TRBD2,TGTGCCAGCTCTCCACGGGACCCCAAAGTAGCGGGATCGGGGACCTACGAGCAGTACTTC,CASSPRDPKVAGSGTYEQYF
TRBV24-1,TRBJ2-3,once,NA,TGTGCCACCAGTGAGCCGAGGGGAGATACGCAATATTTT,CATSEPRGDTQYF
TRBV14,TRBJ2-3,few,TRBD1,TGTGCCAGCAGCCAAGTGGGGCGGACAGGGCCGCAGAATACGCAGTATTTT,CASSQVGRTGPQNTQYF
TRBV29-1,TRBJ2-2,NA,NA,TGCAGCGTTCGAGGAACGGCTAACACCGGGGAGCTGTTTTTT,CSVRGTANTGELFF
TRBV7-3,TRBJ1-1,NA,TRBD1,TGTGCCAGCAGCTCCCTGGGACAGGGTGAAGCTTTCTTT,CASSSLGQGEAFF
TRBV29-1,TRBJ2-7,few,TRBD1,TGCAGCGTGGTTAAACAGGGGTTATCTCGTGAGCAGTACTTC,CSVVKQGLSREQYF
TRBV12-3/TRBV12-4,TRBJ2-7,NA,NA,TGTGCCAGCAGAAAGACGGGGGCCTACGAGCAGTACTTC,CASRKTGAYEQYF
TRBV21-1,TRBJ2-5,NA,NA,TGTGCCAGCAATAACGTGAGGAAAGAGACCCAGTACTTC,CASNNVRKETQYF